This T cell receptor beta chain was observed in a study of molecular identifiers for immune sequencing clone quantification. For this clonotype: Its antigen is still unknown. One base away lies a much larger clone, so this may be a sequencing read error.

One entry per CDR3 protein, called by TCRdb with MiXCR from the PCR reads. The sample includes hundreds of thousands of distinct CDR3 sequences, around a fifth of them seen just once. Broader study findings: Whereas clones above 20 RNA copies held under 1% of naive-cell molecules, they held over 97% of effector molecules.

Input for naive CD8 libraries was roughly 17,000 to 1,100,000 sorted cells; the RNA fraction used was 10%, 30% or 50%. CD8+CD4-CCR7+CD45RA+ cells were sorted as naive CD8 T cells. The CDR3 covers 14 residues. Germline V gene data show CDR1 as LGHDT and CDR2 as YNNKEL (reference sequence). The clonotype was recovered from a human donor in good health. Some libraries in this study had Jurkat cell RNA spiked in. Sequencing was done on a sample of naive CD8+ T cells from blood, with Jurkat cell RNA spiked in. Subset of the sample: FACS-sorted CD8+CD4-CCR7+CD45RA+ naive T cells. This chain uses TRBV3-1 with TRBJ1-2, with D unresolved. The CDR3 sequence is CANSQDEKQMGYTF. The CDR3 DNA reads TGTGCCAACAGCCAAGATGAAAAACAGATGGGCTACACCTTC.